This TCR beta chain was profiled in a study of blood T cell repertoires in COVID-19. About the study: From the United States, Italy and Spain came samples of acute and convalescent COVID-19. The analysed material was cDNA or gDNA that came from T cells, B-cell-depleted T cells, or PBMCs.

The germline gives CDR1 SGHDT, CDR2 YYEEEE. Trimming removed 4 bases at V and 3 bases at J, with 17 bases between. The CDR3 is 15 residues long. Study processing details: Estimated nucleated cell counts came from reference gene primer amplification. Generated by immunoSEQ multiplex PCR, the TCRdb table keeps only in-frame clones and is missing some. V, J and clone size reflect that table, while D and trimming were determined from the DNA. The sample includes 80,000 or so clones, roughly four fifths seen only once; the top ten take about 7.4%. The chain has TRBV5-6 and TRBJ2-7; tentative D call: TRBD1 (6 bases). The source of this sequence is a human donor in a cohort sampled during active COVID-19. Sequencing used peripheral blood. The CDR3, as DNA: TGTGCCAGCAGCCGGGACCAGACAGGATACTACGAGCAGTACTTC. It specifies CASSRDQTGYYEQYF.